These T cell receptor beta chains were read from a single sample in a study of blood T cell repertoires in COVID-19. Only in-frame clones appear in the TCRdb table, and some are missing; sequencing was by immunoSEQ multiplex PCR. The profile shows over 250,000 clones, 84% of them singletons. Input material: peripheral blood. The source is a human donor with COVID-19, enrolled during active disease. The donor label of this sample is uncertain. The CDR3 runs from the conserved cysteine through the conserved F or W. A D gene is named only where the DNA matches it firmly. The size of a clone is reported for some rows only, either as once, few or many, or as a class for expanded clones.

J | D | size | V | CDR3 | DNA
TRBJ2-7 | TRBD1 | NA | TRBV27 | CASRETGKHEQYF | TGTGCCAGCAGGGAGACAGGGAAGCACGAGCAGTACTTC
TRBJ2-7 | TRBD2 | NA | TRBV5-1 | CASSLELAGYYEQYF | TGCGCCAGCAGCTTGGAACTAGCGGGGTACTACGAGCAGTACTTC
TRBJ2-1 | TRBD2 | few | TRBV28 | CASSSQVARASGRGYNEQFF | TGTGCCAGCAGTTCTCAGGTCGCCCGGGCTAGCGGGAGGGGGTACAATGAGCAGTTCTTC
TRBJ1-2 | NA | NA | TRBV10-2 | CASTGAGTYGYTF | TGCGCCAGCACTGGGGCTGGCACCTATGGCTACACCTTC
TRBJ2-1 | NA | once | TRBV5-4 | CASSLQGYEQFF | TGTGCCAGCAGCTTACAGGGCTATGAGCAGTTCTTC
TRBJ2-2 | NA | once | TRBV7-2 | CASSLVRGSNTGELFF | TGTGCCAGCAGCTTAGTACGGGGATCGAACACCGGGGAGCTGTTTTTT
TRBJ1-2 | NA | once | TRBV5-1 | CASSPGQLYGYTF | TGCGCCAGCAGCCCCGGACAACTCTATGGCTACACCTTC
TRBJ2-7 | NA | NA | TRBV27 | CASSTVGGEQYF | TGTGCCAGCAGTACCGTGGGCGGGGAGCAGTACTTC
TRBJ1-2 | NA | NA | TRBV21-1 | CASSKWTGGGYGYTF | TGTGCCAGCAGCAAATGGACAGGGGGCGGCTATGGCTACACCTTC
TRBJ2-6 | TRBD1 | once | TRBV4-2 | CASSPQGQGFGSSGANVLTF | TGTGCCAGCAGCCCGCAGGGACAGGGGTTCGGAAGCTCTGGGGCCAACGTCCTGACTTTC
TRBJ2-6 | NA | once | TRBV28 | CASTLSSGANVLTF | TGTGCCAGCACCCTGAGCTCTGGGGCCAACGTCCTGACTTTC
TRBJ2-1 | TRBD2 | NA | TRBV11-2 | CASSLDPTSGSIFF | TGTGCCAGCAGCTTAGACCCGACTAGCGGGAGTATTTTCTTC
TRBJ2-3 | NA | NA | TRBV6-2/TRBV6-3 | CASSAGTFGAGRADTQYF | TGTGCCAGCAGTGCTGGTACGTTTGGTGCGGGGCGAGCAGATACGCAGTATTTT
TRBJ2-2 | NA | NA | TRBV19 | CASSIGGRRGLAGELFF | TGTGCCAGTAGTATAGGGGGCAGGAGAGGTCTCGCCGGGGAGCTGTTTTTT
TRBJ1-2 | TRBD1 | many | TRBV9 | CASSAGGQGRKHYGYTF | TGTGCCAGCAGCGCTGGGGGACAGGGCAGGAAACACTATGGCTACACCTTC
TRBJ2-3 | TRBD2 | NA | TRBV5-6 | CASRGGIGADTQYF | TGTGCCAGCAGGGGAGGGATAGGGGCAGATACGCAGTATTTT
TRBJ2-3 | NA | NA | TRBV24-1 | CATSGADDTTNSTDTQYF | TGTGCCACCAGTGGGGCAGACGACACGACTAATAGCACAGATACGCAGTATTTT
TRBJ1-1 | TRBD1 | NA | TRBV19 | CASTINNRGAEAFF | TGTGCCAGTACCATAAATAACAGGGGCGCTGAAGCTTTCTTT
TRBJ1-5 | TRBD1 | NA | TRBV4-3 | CASSQESTGTGGQPQHF | TGCGCCAGCAGCCAAGAGTCGACCGGGACAGGGGGTCAGCCCCAGCATTTT
TRBJ1-2 | NA | NA | TRBV29-1 | CSVELRSGYTF | TGCAGCGTTGAACTAAGGAGTGGCTACACCTTC
TRBJ2-7 | NA | few | TRBV3-1/TRBV3-2 | CASSLGLDAHEQYF | TGTGCCAGCAGCCTGGGACTGGACGCGCACGAGCAGTACTTC
TRBJ2-7 | TRBD1 | NA | TRBV28 | CASSLLAGTAVDEQYF | TGTGCCAGCAGTTTACTCGCCGGGACAGCCGTGGACGAGCAGTACTTC
TRBJ2-1 | TRBD1 | NA | TRBV7-2 | CASSGTQGNEQFF | TGTGCCAGCAGCGGGACACAGGGGAATGAGCAGTTCTTC
TRBJ2-7 | TRBD2 | once | TRBV5-1 | CASSLQGTSGFYEQYF | TGCGCCAGCAGCCTACAAGGGACTAGCGGGTTCTACGAGCAGTACTTC
TRBJ2-7 | TRBD1 | NA | TRBV7-9 | CASSDPGQGRTEQYF | TGTGCCAGCAGCGACCCGGGACAGGGGCGCACCGAGCAGTACTTC
TRBJ2-1 | NA | NA | TRBV5-1 | CASSLLASLRDNEQFF | TGCGCCAGCAGCTTATTAGCTAGCCTGAGGGACAATGAGCAGTTCTTC
TRBJ1-2 | NA | NA | TRBV2 | CASSEGVPARYGYTF | TGTGCCAGCAGTGAAGGAGTACCGGCTAGGTATGGCTACACCTTC
TRBJ2-7 | NA | NA | TRBV27 | CASSPSRTSGYEQYF | TGTGCCAGCAGTCCCTCACGGACTTCGGGCTACGAGCAGTACTTC
TRBJ1-1 | NA | NA | TRBV18 | CASSPRSGQGKSEAFF | TGTGCCAGCTCACCAAGGAGTGGGCAGGGGAAGTCGGAAGCTTTCTTT
TRBJ2-7 | NA | NA | TRBV23-1 | CAREKGFYRLENYEQYF | TGCGCCAGGGAGAAGGGGTTCTACAGGCTAGAGAACTACGAGCAGTACTTC
TRBJ1-4 | NA | NA | TRBV14 | CASSQDIRGEKLFF | TGTGCCAGCAGCCAAGATATCAGGGGTGAAAAACTGTTTTTT
TRBJ2-5 | TRBD2 | NA | TRBV9 | CASSVASGGPQETQYF | TGTGCCAGCAGCGTAGCCTCGGGAGGGCCCCAAGAGACCCAGTACTTC
TRBJ2-7 | TRBD1 | NA | TRBV7-3 | CASSSGQGIHEQYF | TGTGCCAGCAGCTCCGGACAGGGGATCCACGAGCAGTACTTC
TRBJ1-2 | TRBD1 | NA | TRBV5-1 | CASSLVGDRESGYTF | TGCGCCAGCAGCTTGGTTGGGGACAGGGAGAGTGGCTACACCTTC
TRBJ1-5 | TRBD1 | NA | TRBV27 | CASSLRQGGQPQHF | TGTGCCAGCAGTTTACGACAGGGGGGTCAGCCCCAGCATTTT
TRBJ2-7 | TRBD1 | NA | TRBV2 | CASREGQDYEQYF | TGTGCCAGCAGGGAAGGACAGGACTACGAGCAGTACTTC
TRBJ2-3 | NA | NA | TRBV7-9 | CASSPSGQTDTQYF | TGTGCCAGCAGCCCATCGGGACAAACAGATACGCAGTATTTT
TRBJ2-5 | NA | once | TRBV3-1/TRBV3-2 | CASTPFLADLQETQYF | TGTGCCAGCACTCCGTTCCTAGCAGACCTTCAAGAGACCCAGTACTTC
TRBJ2-2 | TRBD2 | NA | TRBV7-2 | CASSLGGLHNTGELFF | TGTGCCAGCAGCCTCGGGGGACTACACAACACCGGGGAGCTGTTTTTT
TRBJ2-2 | NA | few | TRBV29-1 | CSVSPGGDTGELFF | TGCAGCGTCTCTCCCGGAGGGGACACCGGGGAGCTGTTTTTT
TRBJ1-2 | TRBD1 | NA | TRBV6-1 | CASSERQGAIGYTF | TGTGCCAGCAGTGAGAGGCAGGGGGCGATCGGCTACACCTTC
TRBJ1-1 | TRBD1 | NA | TRBV18 | CASSLSGTGVTEAFF | TGTGCCAGTTCCCTCTCCGGGACAGGCGTAACTGAAGCTTTCTTT
TRBJ1-1 | NA | NA | TRBV7-2 | CASSLAQNTEAFF | TGTGCCAGCAGCTTAGCACAGAACACTGAAGCTTTCTTT
TRBJ2-3 | NA | NA | TRBV10-3 | CAISESRTNPPDTQYF | TGTGCCATCAGTGAGTCCCGGACTAATCCCCCGGATACGCAGTATTTT
TRBJ1-2 | NA | few | TRBV2 | CASSPTQGTGYTF | TGTGCCAGCAGCCCCACCCAGGGGACCGGCTACACCTTC
TRBJ2-3 | NA | NA | TRBV5-4 | CASSLVHRDTQYF | TGTGCCAGCAGCTTGGTCCACAGGGATACGCAGTATTTT
TRBJ1-4 | NA | NA | TRBV10-1 | CAREYSSNEKLFF | TGCGCCAGAGAGTACAGCTCTAATGAAAAACTGTTTTTT
TRBJ1-5 | TRBD1 | NA | TRBV24-1 | CATRRPGQGGMDGNQPQHF | TGTGCCACCAGACGCCCGGGACAGGGGGGGATGGATGGCAATCAGCCCCAGCATTTT
TRBJ1-1 | NA | NA | TRBV6-1 | CASSELPRTEAFF | TGTGCCAGCAGTGAATTGCCCCGGACTGAAGCTTTCTTT
TRBJ2-3 | NA | NA | TRBV5-4 | CASSYGSGLKDTQYF | TGTGCCAGCAGCTACGGAAGCGGACTAAAAGATACGCAGTATTTT
TRBJ1-6 | TRBD1 | NA | TRBV5-4 | CASTSRTGNSPLHF | TGTGCCAGCACCTCCAGGACAGGGAATTCACCCCTCCACTTT